The next 23 T cell receptor beta chains were all read from a single sample in a study of blood T cell repertoires in COVID-19. Assay used: immunoSEQ multiplex PCR; TCRdb lists only in-frame clones, some missing. Here the sample spans roughly 160,000 clones, 65% to 85% being singletons. Sequenced: peripheral blood. These receptors were obtained from a man between 65 and 85 years old with active or convalescent COVID-19.

The J gene is TRBJ1-3, the V gene TRBV5-1; a possible D gene is TRBD1 (5 bases). Trimming left V 6 bases short and J 0 bases short, with 22 bases between. This CDR3 region has 18 residues. Germline CDR1 reads SGHRS; CDR2 reads YFSETQ. CDR3 in amino acids: CASTIHLPRGSSGNTIYF. In nucleotides, the CDR3 is TGCGCCAGCACCATTCATCTCCCGCGGGGGAGCTCTGGAAACACCATATATTTT.

The chain is built from TRBV20-1 and TRBJ2-5; TRBD2 matches 12 bases. The ends lost 3 bases at V and 5 bases at J; junction bases unmatched: 10. The CDR3 runs to 16 residues. The V gene's germline CDR1 is DFQATT and CDR2 SNEGSKA (reference sequence). CDR3 nucleotide sequence: TGCAGTGCTAGTCGTGGGCTAGCGGGGGGGCGTGAGACCCAGTACTTC. It encodes CSASRGLAGGRETQYF.

The chain joins TRBV14 to TRBJ2-2, with 9 bases aligning to TRBD1. Germline CDR1 and CDR2: SGHDN and FVKESK. The CDR3 is 16 residues long. With V trimmed by 5 bases and J by 2 bases, 6 bases remained unmatched. The CDR3 DNA is TGTGCCAGCAGCTACAGGACAGGGGAAAACACCGGGGAGCTGTTTTTT. It encodes CASSYRTGENTGELFF.

The chain has TRBV5-1 and TRBJ1-6; D might be TRBD1 (5 bases). V lost 0 bases to trimming and J lost 4 bases, with 14 bases between them. Germline CDR1 is SGHRS and CDR2 is YFSETQ. The CDR3 spans 17 residues. The CDR3 nucleotides read TGCGCCAGCAGCTTGGTTCAGGGTAATAAATATAATTCACCCCTCCACTTT. Translating it yields CASSLVQGNKYNSPLHF.

The gene calls are TRBV5-1 and TRBJ1-2, with unresolved D. CDR3 length: 13 residues. V was shortened by 1 base and J by 2 bases, with 6 bases between the two germline ends. The V gene's germline CDR1 is SGHRS and CDR2 YFSETQ. The CDR3 reads CASSLFGNYGYTF. The CDR3, as DNA: TGCGCCAGCAGCTTGTTTGGCAACTATGGCTACACCTTC. Full variable domain (rest looked up from reference TRBV5-1 and TRBJ1-2): KAGVTQTPRYLIKTRGQQVTLSCSPISGHRSVSWYQQTPGQGLQFLFEYFSETQRNKGNFPGRFSGRQFSNSRSEMNVSTLELGDSALYLCASSLFGNYGYTFGSGTRLTVV.

CDR3 in amino acids: CASSHGTGTGRNIQYF. The CDR3 DNA follows: TGTGCCAGCTCACACGGGACCGGGACAGGGAGAAACATTCAGTACTTC. This chain connects TRBV18 to TRBJ2-4, with 9 positions matching TRBD1. CDR3 length: 16 residues. The V segment lost 4 bases and the J segment 6 bases; nucleotides outside the gene matches: 10. Per the germline V gene, CDR1 is KGHSH and CDR2 is LQKENI.

This chain uses TRBV9 with TRBJ1-2; 8 bases align to TRBD1. The CDR3 totals 13 residues. With 5 bases clipped from V and 2 bases from J, the junction kept 2 bases outside the gene matches. In germline, CDR1 is SGDLS, CDR2 YYNGEE. CDR3 protein: CASRGQVNYGYTF. CDR3 sequence (DNA): TGTGCCAGCAGGGGACAGGTCAACTATGGCTACACCTTC.

V is TRBV6-2 or TRBV6-3 and J is TRBJ2-4; D not resolved. Trimming left V 6 bases short and J 8 bases short, with 11 bases between. Germline lookup yields CDR1 MNHEY and CDR2 SVGEGT. CDR3 length: 12 residues. DNA for the CDR3: TGTGCCAGCAGCCGGAGAGTGGACATTCAGTACTTC. Its translation: CASSRRVDIQYF.

The V call is TRBV4-1, the J call TRBJ2-1; the D gene is possibly TRBD1 (6 bases). Germline V gene sequence: CDR1 MGHRA, CDR2 YSYEKL. The CDR3 runs to 14 residues. Trimming shortened V by 1 base and J by 4 bases, and 8 bases separated the two germline ends. This CDR3 reads CASSQADRYNEQFF. CDR3 sequence (DNA): TGCGCCAGCAGCCAAGCGGACAGATACAATGAGCAGTTCTTC.

This chain links TRBV18 with TRBJ1-2; D possibly corresponds to TRBD1 (5 bases). V lost 0 bases to trimming and J lost 4 bases, with 15 bases between them. The CDR3 runs 16 residues. The germline gives CDR1 KGHSH, CDR2 LQKENI. The CDR3 DNA is TGTGCCAGCTCACCACCGGGGGGTCAGGGTGGCTATGGCTACACCTTC. Protein sequence: CASSPPGGQGGYGYTF.

This clone came up once. J is TRBJ2-1 and V is TRBV7-8; maybe TRBD1 (6 bases). The V and J ends lost 0 bases and 3 bases respectively, with 12 bases between them. Germline values: CDR1 SGHVS, CDR2 FQNEAQ. The CDR3 totals 16 residues. CDR3: CASSLAAGVGYNEQFF. The CDR3 DNA reads TGTGCCAGCAGCTTAGCGGCAGGGGTAGGCTACAATGAGCAGTTCTTC.

V gene TRBV30 combines with J gene TRBJ2-1, with a weak D call TRBD1 (6 bases). Germline CDR1 and CDR2: GTSNPN and SVGIG (reference sequence). The V gene lost 1 base and the J gene lost 0 bases, with 10 bases spanning the gap. There are 15 residues in the CDR3. The CDR3 here is CAWSAPRGSYNEQFF. Here the CDR3 DNA reads TGTGCCTGGAGTGCTCCCAGGGGCTCCTACAATGAGCAGTTCTTC.

This chain links TRBV7-8 with TRBJ2-1, with D maybe TRBD2 (5 bases). CDR3 length: 13 amino acids. CDR1 is SGHVS and CDR2 is FQNEAQ in the germline V gene. V lost 5 bases, J lost 1 base, and 6 bases lay in between. Here the CDR3 reads CASSPGSYNEQFF. The CDR3 DNA sequence: TGTGCCAGCAGCCCGGGGTCCTACAATGAGCAGTTCTTC.

The rearrangement uses TRBV5-1 and TRBJ2-5; the D gene is possibly TRBD1 (6 bases). Per the germline V gene, CDR1 is SGHRS and CDR2 is YFSETQ. With 4 bases removed from V and 5 bases from J, the gap between germline ends came to 15 bases. The CDR3 contains 14 residues. CDR3 sequence reads: CASSLRTGLETQYF. The CDR3 DNA is TGCGCCAGCAGCCTACGAACAGGGCTTGAGACCCAGTACTTC.

The chain uses TRBV5-1 and TRBJ1-1; 8 bases are a match to TRBD1. The CDR3 spans 14 residues. The germline CDR1 and CDR2 sequences are SGHRS and YFSETQ. The junction had 13 bases not matched to a gene; V was cut back by 4 bases and J by 11 bases. CDR3 sequence: CASSPTGEASMAFF. For the CDR3, the DNA is TGCGCCAGCAGCCCGACAGGGGAGGCCTCTATGGCTTTCTTT.

This sequence joins TRBV12-3 or TRBV12-4 and TRBJ2-5, with unresolved D. V was clipped by 3 bases and J by 9 bases, with 11 bases between them. The CDR3 is 12 residues long. CDR3 amino acids: CASSLESQAQYF. The CDR3 region has the DNA TGTGCCAGCAGTTTGGAAAGCCAGGCCCAGTACTTC.

The chain combines TRBV11-2 with TRBJ1-5; TRBD1 matches 7 bases. Germline CDR1 SGHAT, CDR2 FQNNGV. The CDR3 length is 14 residues. V trimming: 6 bases; J trimming: 7 bases; junction bases outside the gene matches: 9. The CDR3, as DNA: TGTGCCAGCAGAACAGGGGACCCCGGGCAGCCCCAGCATTTT. It is translated as CASRTGDPGQPQHF.

The CDR3 loop is CASSLMGTGGYEQYF. The CDR3 DNA is TGTGCCAGCAGCCTTATGGGGACAGGGGGCTACGAGCAGTACTTC. The chain couples TRBV5-4 to TRBJ2-7; 11 bases are shared with TRBD1. The CDR3 is 15 residues long. CDR1 SGHNT and CDR2 YYREEE come from the germline V gene (reference sequence). V shed 4 bases and J 3 bases; nucleotides not matched to a gene: 6.

The chain couples TRBV19 to TRBJ1-3; D is unclear. Looked up from germline, CDR1 is LNHDA and CDR2 is SQIVND (reference sequence). This CDR3 has 16 residues. The V end was cut by 5 bases, the J end by 0 bases, with 14 bases between. The CDR3 loop is CASSDARGSSGNTIYF. Here the CDR3 DNA reads TGTGCCAGTAGTGACGCCCGGGGAAGCTCTGGAAACACCATATATTTT.

The CDR3 nucleotides are TGTGCCAGCAGTTACTCGGACAGGGTAGTTGAAGCTTTCTTT. This codes for CASSYSDRVVEAFF. The rearrangement uses TRBV6-5 and TRBJ1-1, with 8 positions matching TRBD1. The junction had 4 bases not matched to a gene; V was cut back by 0 bases and J by 7 bases. The CDR3 consists of 14 residues. The V gene's germline CDR1 is MNHEY and CDR2 SVGAGI.

The J gene is TRBJ2-7, the V gene TRBV10-3; 9 bases are a match to TRBD2. With 3 bases clipped from V and 0 bases from J, the junction kept 12 bases outside the gene matches. Germline CDR1 is ENHRY and CDR2 is SYGVKD. This CDR3 is built from 18 residues. The CDR3 bases are TGTGCCATCAGTGATGAGGGAGCGGGGGGCCTTAGCTCCTACGAGCAGTACTTC. It yields the protein CAISDEGAGGLSSYEQYF.

The chain combines TRBV7-2 with TRBJ1-1, with 9 bases fitting TRBD1. In germline, CDR1 is SGHTA, CDR2 FQGNSA. The V and J ends lost 7 bases and 0 bases, in that order; junction bases with no gene match: 9. This CDR3 has 16 residues. The CDR3 DNA sequence: TGTGCCAGCATTGGAGGACAGGGGCCCTTGAACACTGAAGCTTTCTTT. Its translation: CASIGGQGPLNTEAFF.

J is TRBJ2-3 and V is TRBV18; TRBD1 matches at 9 bases. Trimming at V came to 3 bases and at J to 2 bases, leaving 3 bases not matched to a gene. There are 15 residues in the CDR3. Germline values: CDR1 KGHSH, CDR2 LQKENI. CDR3 nucleotide sequence: TGTGCCAGCTCACCCGGGACAGGGCCCACAGATACGCAGTATTTT. It codes for CASSPGTGPTDTQYF. Drawing the rest from reference TRBV18 and TRBJ2-3, the complete variable domain is NAGVMQNPRHLVRRRGQEARLRCSPMKGHSHVYWYRQLPEEGLKFMVYLQKENIIDESGMPKERFSAEFPKEGPSILRIQQVVRGDSAAYFCASSPGTGPTDTQYFGPGTRLTVL.